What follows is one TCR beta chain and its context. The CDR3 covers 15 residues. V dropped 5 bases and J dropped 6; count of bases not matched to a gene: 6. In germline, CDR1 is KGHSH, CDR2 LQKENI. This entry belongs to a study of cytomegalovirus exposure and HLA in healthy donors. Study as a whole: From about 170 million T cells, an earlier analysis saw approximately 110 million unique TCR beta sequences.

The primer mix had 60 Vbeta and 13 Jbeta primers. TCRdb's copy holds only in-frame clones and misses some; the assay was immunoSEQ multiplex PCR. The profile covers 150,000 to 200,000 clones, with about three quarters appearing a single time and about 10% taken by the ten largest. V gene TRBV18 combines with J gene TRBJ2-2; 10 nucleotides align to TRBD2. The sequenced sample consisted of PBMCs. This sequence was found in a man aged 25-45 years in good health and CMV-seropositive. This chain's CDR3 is CASSSSGRIAGELFF. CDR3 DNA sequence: TGTGCCAGCTCATCTAGCGGGAGAATTGCCGGGGAGCTGTTTTTT.